A single sample is the source of the 9 T cell receptor beta chains below, sequenced in a study of CD8+ T cells in alopecia areata. The treatment is: oral pan-JAK inhibitor, 5-10 mg twice daily. As the sequencing template, cDNA was produced by extracting RNA and reverse transcribing it. Method: immunoSEQ multiplex PCR; TCRdb's copy keeps in-frame clones and lacks some. The profile shows about 190,000 clones, approximately 60% of them singletons. Sequencing used CD4+ T cells sorted from blood, obtained at week 4, from a patient treated with tofacitinib. Source of these receptors: a human donor with alopecia areata.

V usage is TRBV30 and J usage is TRBJ1-5; D is unclear. This CDR3 is 14 amino acids long. CDR1 and CDR2 from the germline V gene are GTSNPN and SVGIG (reference sequence). Trimming took off 0 bases at V and 1 base at J, with 7 bases between the two ends. CDR3 in DNA: TGTGCCTGGAGTGTAGGACGGAGCAATCAGCCCCAGCATTTT. It yields the protein CAWSVGRSNQPQHF.

This chain uses TRBV5-1 with TRBJ2-3; D might be TRBD2 (6 bases). The germline V gene has CDR1 SGHRS and CDR2 YFSETQ. This CDR3 spans 14 amino acids. V dropped 5 bases and J dropped 4 bases, with 14 bases sitting between them. The CDR3 region is CASSLGGSSDTQYF. The CDR3 nucleotides read TGCGCCAGCAGTCTAGGAGGGAGTTCAGATACGCAGTATTTT.

The chain joins TRBV7-2 to TRBJ2-5, with a tentative D call TRBD1 (5 bases). The CDR3 spans 14 residues. The V end was cut by 7 bases, the J end by 3 bases, with 15 bases between. Germline V gives CDR1 SGHTA, CDR2 FQGNSA. CDR3 loop: CASTPRGGEETQYF. For the CDR3, the DNA is TGTGCCAGCACCCCTAGGGGTGGGGAAGAGACCCAGTACTTC. The full variable domain, in which reference TRBV7-2 and TRBJ2-5 provide the parts outside the CDR3, is GAGVSQSPSNKVTEKGKDVELRCDPISGHTALYWYRQSLGQGLEFLIYFQGNSAPDKSGLPSDRFSAERTGGSVSTLTIQRTQQEDSAVYLCASTPRGGEETQYFGPGTRLLVL.

This chain uses TRBV5-1 with TRBJ2-5, with D perhaps TRBD1 (5 bases). Between the trimmed V and J ends, which lost 1 base and 4 bases, there was a span of 5 bases. Germline V gene data show CDR1 as SGHRS and CDR2 as YFSETQ. The CDR3 extends over 12 amino acids. CDR3 sequence: CASSLTGETQYF. The CDR3 DNA reads as TGCGCCAGCAGCTTGACAGGAGAGACCCAGTACTTC. Full variable domain (rest looked up from reference TRBV5-1 and TRBJ2-5): KAGVTQTPRYLIKTRGQQVTLSCSPISGHRSVSWYQQTPGQGLQFLFEYFSETQRNKGNFPGRFSGRQFSNSRSEMNVSTLELGDSALYLCASSLTGETQYFGPGTRLLVL.

The chain uses TRBV7-2 and TRBJ2-6; the D is unclear. The CDR3 runs to 18 residues. Germline assignment: CDR1 SGHTA and CDR2 FQGNSA. Between the trimmed V and J ends, which lost 5 bases and 4 bases, there was a span of 21 bases. This CDR3 is CASSNQAPQARGANVLTF. The CDR3, as DNA: TGTGCCAGCAGCAACCAGGCCCCCCAAGCGCGGGGGGCCAACGTCCTGACTTTC.

A remark on this clone: The same CDR3 also results from other DNA sequences found in this sample. This chain uses TRBV5-1 with TRBJ2-3; D is unclear. Germline-derived CDR1 and CDR2 are SGHRS and YFSETQ. The CDR3 is 12 residues long. V gave up 0 bases and J gave up 4 bases, with 3 bases separating them. CDR3 loop: CASSLGADTQYF. CDR3 DNA: TGCGCCAGCAGCTTGGGGGCAGATACGCAGTATTTT.

The chain joins TRBV9 to TRBJ2-7; D is uncertain. With 1 base removed from V and 5 bases from J, the gap between germline ends came to 13 bases. From germline, CDR1 is SGDLS and CDR2 YYNGEE. There are 14 residues in the CDR3. The CDR3 sequence: CASSVIGGSDEQYF. For the CDR3, the DNA is TGTGCCAGCAGCGTAATCGGCGGAAGCGACGAGCAGTACTTC.

This chain connects TRBV30 to TRBJ2-1; D not resolved. Between the trimmed V and J ends, which lost 4 bases and 4 bases, there was a span of 8 bases. This CDR3 spans 12 amino acids. Germline V lookup: CDR1 GTSNPN, CDR2 SVGIG (reference sequence). As DNA, the CDR3 is TGTGCCTGGACCCTAGGGTACAATGAGCAGTTCTTC. Translation gives CAWTLGYNEQFF.

There are a few counts of this clone. The chain links TRBV29-1 to TRBJ2-1, with D possibly being TRBD1 (6 bases). The V gene's germline CDR1 is SQVTM and CDR2 ANQGSEA. CDR3 length: 13 amino acids. V was trimmed by 7 bases and J by 5 bases, leaving 15 bases between them. CDR3 sequence reads: CSGPGGGNNEQFF. CDR3 nucleotide sequence: TGCAGCGGGCCTGGGGGCGGAAACAATGAGCAGTTCTTC.